This T cell receptor beta chain stems from a study of Ad26.COV2.S vaccination and SARS-CoV-2 variants. The count of this clone is one. Antigen unknown. Assay used: immunoSEQ multiplex PCR; TCRdb lists only in-frame clones, some missing. Counted here are about 97,000 clones, around 82% occurring once; the ten biggest clones make up approximately 15%. Study observations and caveats: Vaccine recipients surpassed placebo recipients in spike-specific TCR breadth. A substantial breadth of spike-specific CD8+ and CD4+ T cell responses after vaccination has been reported. Similar non-spike TCR breadth was seen in vaccine and placebo recipients. Total responses of T cells may have been underestimated by the analyses of TCR breadth and depth.

The CDR3 consists of 15 residues. Trimming cost V 5 bases and J 7 bases, with 18 bases left between them. The V gene's germline CDR1 is SNHLY and CDR2 FYNNEI. V usage is TRBV2 and J usage is TRBJ2-4; D is tentatively TRBD1 or TRBD2 (5 bases each). The sample here was peripheral blood, taken after recovery from COVID-19. The source is a human donor who had recovered from COVID-19. The CDR3 spells CASSTTTRGANIQYF. CDR3 nucleotides: TGTGCCAGCAGTACAACTACCAGAGGGGCGAACATTCAGTACTTC.